This is a list of T cell receptor beta chains from one sample in a study of blood T cell repertoires in COVID-19. Libraries were prepared by immunoSEQ multiplex PCR; TCRdb keeps only in-frame clonotypes and omits some of them. The profile shows about 310,000 clones, approximately 89% of them singletons. Sequenced: PBMCs or T cells enriched from blood (not recorded which). The receptors were gathered from a woman in her forties who had recovered from COVID-19. Each CDR3 is given with its conserved first and last residue. D genes are given only for firm matches. Size tells how often a clone was seen (once, few, many) or the class of an expanded clone, and some rows leave it out.

-,TRBV7-9,-,TRBJ2-2,CASSLATESLRELFF,TGTGCCAGCAGCTTAGCAACAGAATCGCTCAGGGAGCTGTTTTTT
-,TRBV12-3/TRBV12-4,-,TRBJ1-1,CASRPNSGSAFF,TGTGCCAGCAGACCCAATTCAGGATCCGCTTTCTTT
-,TRBV24-1,TRBD1,TRBJ1-2,CATSGQAFNYGYTF,TGTGCCACCAGCGGACAGGCCTTTAACTATGGCTACACCTTC
-,TRBV7-8,-,TRBJ2-2,CASSETGPPNTGELFF,TGTGCCAGCAGCGAGACAGGTCCCCCGAACACCGGGGAGCTGTTTTTT
-,TRBV7-8,-,TRBJ1-1,CASSLSPGKMTEAFF,TGTGCCAGCAGCTTGTCACCAGGGAAAATGACTGAAGCTTTCTTT
-,TRBV10-2,-,TRBJ1-6,CASCQGSYNSPLHF,TGCGCCAGCTGCCAGGGGTCCTATAATTCACCCCTCCACTTT
-,TRBV11-2,-,TRBJ1-4,CASSSPGGLFEKLFF,TGTGCCAGCAGCTCGCCGGGGGGTCTTTTCGAAAAACTGTTTTTT
-,TRBV6-5,-,TRBJ1-2,CASSYSAFAGYTF,TGTGCCAGCAGTTACTCGGCATTCGCAGGCTACACCTTC
-,TRBV5-4,TRBD1,TRBJ2-5,CASSRNSGQGLETQYF,TGTGCCAGCAGCCGCAACTCGGGACAGGGGCTGGAGACCCAGTACTTC
once,TRBV5-1,-,TRBJ2-2,CASSLFGQRNTGELFF,TGCGCCAGCAGCTTATTCGGACAGAGAAACACCGGGGAGCTGTTTTTT
-,TRBV7-3,-,TRBJ2-2,CASSPQGKRTGELFF,TGTGCCAGCAGCCCCCAGGGGAAGCGCACCGGGGAGCTGTTTTTT
-,TRBV3-1/TRBV3-2,TRBD1,TRBJ2-7,CASSQEDRGWNEQYF,TGTGCCAGCAGCCAAGAGGACAGGGGCTGGAACGAGCAGTACTTC
once,TRBV7-9,TRBD2,TRBJ2-7,CASSLGLAGVYEQYF,TGTGCCAGCAGCTTAGGACTAGCGGGGGTCTACGAGCAGTACTTC
once,TRBV19,TRBD1,TRBJ1-6,CASSTHRDRGFRSPLHF,TGTGCCAGTAGTACGCACCGGGACAGGGGTTTTCGTTCACCCCTCCACTTT
-,TRBV20-1,-,TRBJ2-5,CSARSLETQYF,TGCAGTGCCCGGAGTTTAGAGACCCAGTACTTC
-,TRBV3-1/TRBV3-2,TRBD1,TRBJ1-1,CASSPTGGSTEAFF,TGTGCCAGCAGCCCTACAGGGGGAAGCACTGAAGCTTTCTTT
-,TRBV5-5,TRBD1,TRBJ2-1,CASSHRGRDYNEQFF,TGTGCCAGCAGCCACAGGGGTAGAGACTACAATGAGCAGTTCTTC
-,TRBV28,TRBD1,TRBJ1-2,CASSLLPGQGDGYTF,TGTGCCAGCAGTTTACTCCCGGGACAGGGCGATGGCTACACCTTC
-,TRBV6-5,TRBD1,TRBJ1-1,CASCLSGGTEAFF,TGTGCCAGCTGCCTCTCAGGGGGCACTGAAGCTTTCTTT
-,TRBV7-2,-,TRBJ1-4,CASSPGTRPTNEKLFF,TGTGCCAGCAGCCCCGGGACACGACCAACTAATGAAAAACTGTTTTTT
-,TRBV5-4,-,TRBJ2-6,CASSLSVSSGANVLTF,TGTGCCAGCAGCTTGTCCGTCAGTTCTGGGGCCAACGTCCTGACTTTC
-,TRBV24-1,TRBD1,TRBJ1-2,CATSPAGQGDYGYTF,TGTGCCACCAGTCCAGCGGGACAGGGGGACTATGGCTACACCTTC
-,TRBV9,-,TRBJ2-1,CASSALQGLDNEQFF,TGTGCCAGCAGCGCGCTACAAGGACTGGACAATGAGCAGTTCTTC
-,TRBV19,TRBD1,TRBJ2-5,CASSIIQGARETQYF,TGTGCCAGTAGTATAATCCAGGGGGCGCGTGAGACCCAGTACTTC
-,TRBV23-1,TRBD1,TRBJ2-1,CASSHRHRGINEQFF,TGCGCCAGCAGTCATAGGCACAGGGGGATAAATGAGCAGTTCTTC
-,TRBV7-9,-,TRBJ1-4,CASSFREAATNEKLFF,TGTGCCAGCAGCTTCCGGGAGGCTGCAACTAATGAAAAACTGTTTTTT
-,TRBV3-1/TRBV3-2,TRBD2,TRBJ2-5,CASSRGTKFQETQYF,TGTGCCAGCAGCCGAGGGACTAAATTCCAAGAGACCCAGTACTTC
-,TRBV19,TRBD2,TRBJ2-7,CASSMWLAGGDYEQYF,TGTGCCAGTAGTATGTGGCTAGCGGGAGGGGATTACGAGCAGTACTTC
-,TRBV11-3,-,TRBJ2-7,CASSLDETRSDYEQYF,TGTGCCAGCAGCTTAGACGAGACTAGGTCTGACTACGAGCAGTACTTC
-,TRBV27,-,TRBJ1-4,CASSLLYRDNEKLFF,TGTGCCAGCAGTTTATTGTACAGAGATAATGAAAAACTGTTTTTT
-,TRBV19,-,TRBJ2-7,CASSPAGHYEQYF,TGTGCCAGTAGTCCCGCGGGGCATTACGAGCAGTACTTC
-,TRBV27,TRBD1,TRBJ1-2,CARTGGAKNGYTF,TGTGCCAGGACAGGGGGCGCGAAGAATGGCTACACCTTC
-,TRBV5-1,TRBD1,TRBJ1-1,CASSFRQGGTEAFF,TGCGCCAGCAGCTTTCGACAGGGGGGCACTGAAGCTTTCTTT
-,TRBV7-2,TRBD2,TRBJ2-7,CASSPRGTSAGYEQYF,TGTGCCAGCAGCCCGAGGGGGACTAGCGCTGGCTACGAGCAGTACTTC
-,TRBV4-3,-,TRBJ1-4,CASSQDLGGGEKLFF,TGCGCCAGCAGCCAAGATCTGGGGGGAGGTGAAAAACTGTTTTTT
-,TRBV4-1,-,TRBJ2-7,CASSQDTGTWEQYF,TGCGCCAGCAGCCAAGATACAGGGACCTGGGAGCAGTACTTC
-,TRBV18,-,TRBJ1-3,CASSPLTMTVSGNTIYF,TGTGCCAGCTCACCACTCACTATGACAGTCTCTGGAAACACCATATATTTT
-,TRBV5-1,TRBD1,TRBJ2-3,CASSLVAGGIGTDTQYF,TGCGCCAGCAGCTTGGTAGCAGGGGGTATAGGAACAGATACGCAGTATTTT
-,TRBV29-1,TRBD1,TRBJ2-7,CSVVDRGGSAYEQYF,TGCAGCGTCGTGGACAGGGGCGGTAGCGCCTACGAGCAGTACTTC
-,TRBV9,TRBD1,TRBJ2-5,CASSVADIFRTGGWLQTQYF,TGTGCCAGCAGCGTCGCGGACATATTTCGGACAGGGGGATGGTTACAGACCCAGTACTTC
few,TRBV10-1,TRBD2,TRBJ2-5,CASSEAGTSEETQYF,TGCGCCAGCAGTGAGGCCGGGACTAGCGAAGAGACCCAGTACTTC
-,TRBV12-5,-,TRBJ2-2,CASGDSNTGELFF,TGTGCTAGTGGAGACTCGAACACCGGGGAGCTGTTTTTT
-,TRBV7-9,-,TRBJ1-5,CASSLERGAQHF,TGTGCCAGCAGCTTAGAGCGGGGGGCCCAGCATTTT
-,TRBV4-1,TRBD2,TRBJ2-3,CASSQAGGKTDTQYF,TGCGCCAGCAGCCAAGCGGGGGGGAAGACAGATACGCAGTATTTT
-,TRBV2,TRBD2,TRBJ2-2,CASSVWGRDTGELFF,TGTGCCAGCAGTGTATGGGGGAGGGACACCGGGGAGCTGTTTTTT
once,TRBV19,TRBD1,TRBJ1-1,CASSIRTGLNTEAFF,TGTGCCAGTAGTATTCGGACAGGTCTGAACACTGAAGCTTTCTTT
-,TRBV7-7,-,TRBJ2-5,CASSLGGQGRRETQYF,TGTGCTAGCAGCTTAGGCGGTCAGGGGAGAAGAGAGACCCAGTACTTC
once,TRBV7-2,TRBD1,TRBJ2-1,CASSLEGTDSYNEQFF,TGTGCCAGCAGCTTAGAGGGGACAGACTCCTACAATGAGCAGTTCTTC
-,TRBV5-1,-,TRBJ1-5,CASSLTGMGNQPQHF,TGCGCCAGCAGCCTTACAGGGATGGGCAATCAGCCCCAGCATTTT
-,TRBV7-7,TRBD2,TRBJ2-2,CASSLGAGSTGELFF,TGTGCTAGCAGCTTAGGAGCGGGGAGCACCGGGGAGCTGTTTTTT